This T cell receptor (beta chain) emerged from a study of T cells in Graves' hyperthyroidism and ophthalmopathy. Background on the study: Sampling of peripheral blood happened at initial diagnosis, prior to any treatment. Points from the study as a whole: Most expanded thyroid clonotypes above 0.001 recurred in blood.

RNA transcripts gave rise to amplified TCR beta CDR3 regions. Using the HTBI primer set, a first-round RT-PCR was run on the TCR CDR3. TCRdb fed the multiplex PCR reads into MiXCR, producing one record per CDR3 protein. The sample consists of approximately 690,000 distinct CDR3 sequences, 14% of them appearing once. Trimming removed 3 bases from V and 2 bases from J, with 4 bases in between. This CDR3 comprises 12 residues. Germline V gene lookup returns CDR1 MDHEN and CDR2 SYDVKM. This clonotype has ten or more counts. The target antigen is unknown. The V gene is TRBV28, the J gene TRBJ1-2, with D unresolved. This receptor was obtained from a woman aged 45-65 years with Graves' ophthalmopathy. The sample comprised blood. The CDR3 nucleotides read TGTGCCAGCAGTTTTAGGAACTATGGCTACACCTTC. Protein product: CASSFRNYGYTF.